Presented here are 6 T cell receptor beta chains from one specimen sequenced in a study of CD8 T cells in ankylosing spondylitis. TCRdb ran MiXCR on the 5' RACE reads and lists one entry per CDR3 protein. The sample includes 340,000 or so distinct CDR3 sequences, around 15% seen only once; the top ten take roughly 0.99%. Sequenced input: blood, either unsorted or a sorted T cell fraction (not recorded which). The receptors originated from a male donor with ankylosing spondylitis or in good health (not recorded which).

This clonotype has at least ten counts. The CDR3 DNA sequence: TGTGCCAGCAGTTACAGTCCGGACAGTCGATATGGCTACACCTTC. Its translation: CASSYSPDSRYGYTF. The rearrangement uses TRBV6-5 and TRBJ1-2; maybe TRBD1 (6 bases). CDR3 length: 15 amino acids. V lost 2 bases to trimming and J lost 5 bases, with 15 bases between them. From germline, CDR1 is MNHEY and CDR2 SVGAGI.

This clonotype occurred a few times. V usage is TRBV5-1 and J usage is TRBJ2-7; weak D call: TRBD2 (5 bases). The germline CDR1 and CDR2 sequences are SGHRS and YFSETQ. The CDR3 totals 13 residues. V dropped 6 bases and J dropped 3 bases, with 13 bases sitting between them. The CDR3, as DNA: TGCGCCAGCAAAAGAGGGCTGGACTACGAGCAGTACTTC. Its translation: CASKRGLDYEQYF.

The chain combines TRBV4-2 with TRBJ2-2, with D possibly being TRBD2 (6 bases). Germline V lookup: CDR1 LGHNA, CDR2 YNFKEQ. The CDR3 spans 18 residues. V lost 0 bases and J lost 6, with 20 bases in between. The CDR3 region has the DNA TGTGCCAGCAGCCAAGAGCCACCGGGACTCAGGAGCTCCGGGGAGCTGTTTTTT. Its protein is CASSQEPPGLRSSGELFF.

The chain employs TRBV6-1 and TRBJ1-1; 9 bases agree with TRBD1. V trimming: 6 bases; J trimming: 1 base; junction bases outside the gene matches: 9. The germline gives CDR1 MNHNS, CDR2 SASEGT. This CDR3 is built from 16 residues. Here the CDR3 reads CASRSTGGAGNTEAFF. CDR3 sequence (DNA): TGTGCCAGCAGGTCCACAGGGGGCGCGGGGAACACTGAAGCTTTCTTT.

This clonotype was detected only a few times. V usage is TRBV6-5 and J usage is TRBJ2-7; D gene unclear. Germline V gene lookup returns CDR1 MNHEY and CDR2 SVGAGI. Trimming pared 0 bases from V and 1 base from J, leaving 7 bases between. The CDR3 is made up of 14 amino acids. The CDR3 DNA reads TGTGCCAGCAGTTACTCGTTGGATTCCTACGAGCAGTACTTC. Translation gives CASSYSLDSYEQYF.

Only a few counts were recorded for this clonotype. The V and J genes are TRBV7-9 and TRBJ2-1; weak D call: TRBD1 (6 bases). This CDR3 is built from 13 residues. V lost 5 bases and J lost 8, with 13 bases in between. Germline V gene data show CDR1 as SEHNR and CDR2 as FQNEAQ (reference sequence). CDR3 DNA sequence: TGTGCCAGCAGCCCACTAGGGGGTCATGAGCAGTTCTTC. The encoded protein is CASSPLGGHEQFF.